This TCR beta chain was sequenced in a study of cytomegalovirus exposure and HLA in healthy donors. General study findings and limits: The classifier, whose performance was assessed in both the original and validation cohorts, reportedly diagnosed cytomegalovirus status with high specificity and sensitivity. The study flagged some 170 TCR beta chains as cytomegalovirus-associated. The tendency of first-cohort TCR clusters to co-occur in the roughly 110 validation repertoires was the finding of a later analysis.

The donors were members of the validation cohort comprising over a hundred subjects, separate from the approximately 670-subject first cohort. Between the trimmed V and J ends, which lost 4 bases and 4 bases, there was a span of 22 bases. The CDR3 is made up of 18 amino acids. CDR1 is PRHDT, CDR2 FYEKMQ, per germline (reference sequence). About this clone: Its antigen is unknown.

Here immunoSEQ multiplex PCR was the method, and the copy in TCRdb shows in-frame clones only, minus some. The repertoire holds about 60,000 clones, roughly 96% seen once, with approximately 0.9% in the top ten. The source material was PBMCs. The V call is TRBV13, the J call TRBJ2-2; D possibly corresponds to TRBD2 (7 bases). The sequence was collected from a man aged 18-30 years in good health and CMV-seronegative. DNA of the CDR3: TGTGCCAGCAGCTCCCCCCGAAACGCGGGGGCGGGCACCGGGGAGCTGTTTTTT. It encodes CASSSPRNAGAGTGELFF.